A selection of T cell receptor beta chains follows, all from one sample in a study of shared clonotypes between healthy human individuals. Repertoires were generated with immunoSEQ multiplex PCR, while TCRdb's copy carries only in-frame clones and drops some. The table has about 2.4 million clones, over 85% seen once. The sequencing input was naive CD4+ T cells from PBMCs. These receptors all come from a man aged 18 to 29 in good health. Some clones in this sample may be carry-over from other donors' samples. Both conserved end residues are trimmed from each CDR3. Each record gives: V gene, J gene, CDR3 protein.

TRBV13	TRBJ2-1	ASSFLAGGNNEQF
TRBV18	TRBJ1-1	ASSAGTGRPKEAF
TRBV7-2	TRBJ2-3	ASSPSGRGGTDTQY
TRBV7-3	TRBJ2-7	ASSLDLSSEQY
TRBV5-8	TRBJ2-3	ASSLGGLTDTQY
TRBV9	TRBJ1-1	ASSVDAGPAEAF
TRBV18	TRBJ1-2	ASSQGASFDLDGYT
TRBV4-1	TRBJ1-4	ASSQEGTGSTNEKLF
TRBV5-1	TRBJ1-5	ASSLGDSGYSNQPQH
TRBV19	TRBJ2-1	ASRHGLPYNEQF
TRBV9	TRBJ2-5	ASSPLYQETQY
TRBV25-1	TRBJ2-2	ASSQFGVHTGELF
TRBV11-2	TRBJ2-1	ASSSGGYTYNEQF
TRBV7-2	TRBJ2-1	ASSPIPNPSEQF
TRBV2	TRBJ2-7	ASRWGSGRAYEQY
TRBV9	TRBJ2-1	ASSVIKTGAPYNEQF